This T cell receptor beta chain was found in a study of CD8+ T cells in alopecia areata. V lost 2 bases and J lost 3, with 16 bases in between. Germline V lookup: CDR1 GTSNPN, CDR2 SVGIG (reference sequence). The CDR3 extends over 15 amino acids. In each case, RNA was isolated and then reverse transcribed into cDNA as the sequencing template. Produced via immunoSEQ multiplex PCR; TCRdb's table is partial and in-frame only. The sample includes about 120,000 clones, around 49% of them seen just once. V gene TRBV30 combines with J gene TRBJ1-2; D unresolved. Specimen: CD8+ T cells sorted from blood, collected at week 0. This receptor was identified in a human donor with alopecia areata. CDR3 region: CAWSPTVLPHYGYTF. DNA for the CDR3: TGTGCCTGGAGTCCTACGGTCCTGCCTCACTATGGCTACACCTTC.